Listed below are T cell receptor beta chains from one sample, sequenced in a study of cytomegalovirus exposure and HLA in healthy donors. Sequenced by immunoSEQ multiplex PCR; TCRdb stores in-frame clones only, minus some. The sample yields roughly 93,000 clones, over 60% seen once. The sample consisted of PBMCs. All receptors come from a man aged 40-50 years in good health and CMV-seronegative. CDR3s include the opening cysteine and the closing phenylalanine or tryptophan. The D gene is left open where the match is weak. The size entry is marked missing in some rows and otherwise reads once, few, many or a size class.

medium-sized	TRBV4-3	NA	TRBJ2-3	TGCGCCAGCAGCCAAGATCGGAGGGAACCTAGCACAGATACGCAGTATTTT	CASSQDRREPSTDTQYF
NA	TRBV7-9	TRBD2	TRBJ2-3	TGTGCCAGCAGCTTAAGGCTTGAAGCGGGGGGGCGAGATACGCAGTATTTT	CASSLRLEAGGRDTQYF
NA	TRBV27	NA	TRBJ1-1	TGTGCCAGCAGTCCAGGGACACGAGAAGCTTTCTTT	CASSPGTREAFF
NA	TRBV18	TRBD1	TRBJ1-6	TGTGCCAGCTCACATGACAGGGTCGCCCTACCCCTCCACTTT	CASSHDRVALPLHF
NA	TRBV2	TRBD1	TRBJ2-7	TGTGCCAGCAGTGACCGGGACAGGGTGGAGTACTTC	CASSDRDRVEYF
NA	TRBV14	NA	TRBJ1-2	TGTGCCAGCAGCCCCAGACAGACCCTACGTGGCTACACCTTC	CASSPRQTLRGYTF
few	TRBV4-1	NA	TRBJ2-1	TGCGCCAGCAGCCAAGATTTCGGACACTCCTACAATGAGCAGTTCTTC	CASSQDFGHSYNEQFF
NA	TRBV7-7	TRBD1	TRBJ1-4	TGTGCCAGCAGCCAAGGACAGGAAGCTAATGAAAAACTGTTTTTT	CASSQGQEANEKLFF
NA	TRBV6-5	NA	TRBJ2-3	TGTGCCAGCAGTTACGCAGGGATAGATACGCAGTATTTT	CASSYAGIDTQYF
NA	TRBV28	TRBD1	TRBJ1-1	TGTGCCAGCAGTATACCGGGACAGTGGAACACTGAAGCTTTCTTT	CASSIPGQWNTEAFF
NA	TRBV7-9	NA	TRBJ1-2	TGTTCCGGAAAAGGGATTAAGGGGGATAACTATGGCTACACCTTC	CSGKGIKGDNYGYTF
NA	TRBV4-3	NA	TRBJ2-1	TGCGCCAGCAGCCATGTTACAGACAATGAGCAGTTCTTC	CASSHVTDNEQFF
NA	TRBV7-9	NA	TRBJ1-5	TGTTCCAGCAGCTTAATCCGGCCAGGTTATAGCAATCAGCCCCAGCATTTT	CSSSLIRPGYSNQPQHF
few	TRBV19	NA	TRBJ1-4	TGTGCCAGTAGTGTCTACAGGGAAAAACTGTTTTTT	CASSVYREKLFF
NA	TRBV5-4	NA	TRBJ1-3	TGTGCCAGCAGCTCGTGGGGGGGAGGAAACACCATATATTTT	CASSSWGGGNTIYF
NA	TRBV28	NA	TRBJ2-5	TGTGCCAGCAGTTCGTCCCGCCCCCCAGGGGAACAAGAGACCCAGTACTTC	CASSSSRPPGEQETQYF
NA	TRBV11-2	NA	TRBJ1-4	TGTGCCAGCAGCTTTGGGGGGGGGAATGCTTACGGACTGTTTTTT	CASSFGGGNAYGLFF
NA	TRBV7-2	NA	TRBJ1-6	TGTGCCAGCACTTGGGATGACGGGAGTTATAATTCACCCCTCCACTTT	CASTWDDGSYNSPLHF
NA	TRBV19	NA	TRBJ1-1	TGTGCCAGTAGCCTCCGGGGGGAGACTGAAGCTTTCTTT	CASSLRGETEAFF
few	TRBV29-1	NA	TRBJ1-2	TGCAGCGTTGGACAGAACTATGGCTACACCTTC	CSVGQNYGYTF
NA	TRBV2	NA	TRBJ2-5	TGTGCCAGCAGTGCCCCAGGCCCACCCCAGACCCAGTACTTC	CASSAPGPPQTQYF
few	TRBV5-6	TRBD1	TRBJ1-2	TGTGCCAGCAGCTTCCCCTCCGGGACAGGTATCTTCTATGGCTACACCTTC	CASSFPSGTGIFYGYTF
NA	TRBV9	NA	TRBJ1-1	TGTGCCAGCAGCGCACCGGACAGAGAAGCTTTCTTT	CASSAPDREAFF
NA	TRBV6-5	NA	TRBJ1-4	TGTGCCAGCAGCTTAGCGGGACTCTCGGGCGAAAAACTGTTTTTT	CASSLAGLSGEKLFF
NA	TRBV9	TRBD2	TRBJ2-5	TGTGCCAGCAGCCCGGGGACTAGCGGGGGCACAAAGACCCAGTACTTC	CASSPGTSGGTKTQYF
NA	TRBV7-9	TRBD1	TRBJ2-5	TGTGCCAGCAGCTTAGGACAGGGATGGCAAGAGACCCAGTACTTC	CASSLGQGWQETQYF
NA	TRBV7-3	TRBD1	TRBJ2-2	TGTGCCAGCAGCGCACCGGGACAGGGAAACACCGGGGAGCTGTTTTTT	CASSAPGQGNTGELFF
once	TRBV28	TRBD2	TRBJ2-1	TGTGCCAGCAGTCCTCAGACTAGCGGGGGGCGTCGTGGTGAGCAGTTCTTC	CASSPQTSGGRRGEQFF
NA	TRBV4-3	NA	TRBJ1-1	TGCGCCAGCAGCCAAGTCGAGGGTTTGAGAAACACTGAAGCTTTCTTT	CASSQVEGLRNTEAFF
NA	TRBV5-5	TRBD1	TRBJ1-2	TGTGCCAGCAGCTTTCTAGCAGGGGGCTATGGCTACACCTTC	CASSFLAGGYGYTF
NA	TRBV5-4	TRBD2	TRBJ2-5	TGTGCCAGCAGCTCGCCACAACTAGCGGGGGGGCTGGAGACCCAGTACTTC	CASSSPQLAGGLETQYF
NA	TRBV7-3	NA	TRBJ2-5	TGTGCCAGCAGCTCGGAGGGTGAGACCCAGTACTTC	CASSSEGETQYF
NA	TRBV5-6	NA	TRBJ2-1	TGTGCCAGCAGCTTGGCTTATGAGCAGTTCTTC	CASSLAYEQFF
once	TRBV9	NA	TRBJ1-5	TGTGCCAGCAGCCCTTCCGGGAGGACCGAGAACCAGCCCCAGCATTTT	CASSPSGRTENQPQHF
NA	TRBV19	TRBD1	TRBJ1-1	TGTGCCAACTGGGCTGTACAGGGGGCGGCCACTGAAGCTTTCTTT	CANWAVQGAATEAFF
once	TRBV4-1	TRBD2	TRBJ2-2	TGCGCCAGCAGCCAAGGGTTCGGACTAGCGGGGGGCACCGGGGAGCTGTTTTTT	CASSQGFGLAGGTGELFF
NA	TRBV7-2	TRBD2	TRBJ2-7	TGTGCCAGCAGCGCGGGACTAGCGGGACTCTCCTACGAGCAGTACTTC	CASSAGLAGLSYEQYF
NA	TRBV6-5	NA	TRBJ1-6	TGTGCCAGCACCCCCTCCCGCGGGGATTCTGCACCCCTCCACTTT	CASTPSRGDSAPLHF
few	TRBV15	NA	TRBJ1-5	TGTGCCACCAGCAGAGATTGGGGGGGGGATAGCAATCAGCCCCAGCATTTT	CATSRDWGGDSNQPQHF
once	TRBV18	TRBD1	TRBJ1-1	TGTGCCAGCTCACCACCGGCGACAGGGGACACTGAAGCTTTCTTT	CASSPPATGDTEAFF
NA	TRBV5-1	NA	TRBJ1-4	TGCGCCAGCAGCGCGGACAGAAAGAGGAATGAAAAACTGTTTTTT	CASSADRKRNEKLFF
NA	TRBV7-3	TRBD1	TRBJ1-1	TGTGCCAGCAGCTGGACAGGGGGCCCTAGGGGCACTGAAGCTTTCTTT	CASSWTGGPRGTEAFF
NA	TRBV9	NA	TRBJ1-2	TGCGCCAGCAGCGTAGTGTCAGGGGACACGGATGGCTACACCTTC	CASSVVSGDTDGYTF
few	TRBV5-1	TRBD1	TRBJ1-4	TGCGCCAGCAGTTCTAAGGGACAGGATGAAAAACTGTTTTTT	CASSSKGQDEKLFF
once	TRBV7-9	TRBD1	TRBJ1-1	TGTGCCAGCAGCTTGACAGGGGATTCGGCTGAAGCTTTCTTT	CASSLTGDSAEAFF
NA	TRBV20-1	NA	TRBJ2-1	TGCAGTGCTAGAGAACGGGAGCAGTTCTTC	CSAREREQFF
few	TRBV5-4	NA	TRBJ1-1	TGTGCCAGCAGCTTGCAGGGGAACACTGAAGCTTTCTTT	CASSLQGNTEAFF
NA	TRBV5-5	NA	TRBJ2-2	TGTGCCAGCAGCATCACCGGGATTCTAAACACCGGGGAGCTGTTTTTT	CASSITGILNTGELFF